This T cell receptor (beta chain) was documented in a study of blood T cell repertoires in COVID-19. Overall study: Donors in the United States, Italy and Spain gave samples during acute or convalescent COVID-19. The analysed material was cDNA or gDNA that came from T cells, B-cell-depleted T cells, or PBMCs.

Methods used by the authors: Quantification of nucleated cells was approximated via reference gene primer amplification. The table came from immunoSEQ multiplex PCR; TCRdb's copy has only in-frame clones and leaves some out. For V, J and clone size, that table is used; D and trimming come from the DNA. The sample has about 42,000 clones; around 89% are singletons. Germline V CDR1 and CDR2: MGHRA, YSYEKL. CDR3 size: 18 residues. V trimming: 3 bases; J trimming: 4 bases; junction bases outside the gene matches: 12. The chain combines TRBV4-1 with TRBJ2-5; 12 bases match TRBD2. The TCR was taken from a man aged 25 to 40 with active or convalescent COVID-19. Specimen: peripheral blood. This CDR3 reads CASSQKETGTSGRETQYF. The CDR3 bases are TGCGCCAGCAGCCAGAAAGAAACCGGGACTAGCGGGCGAGAGACCCAGTACTTC.